This T cell receptor beta chain was identified during a study of cytomegalovirus exposure and HLA in healthy donors. PCR was performed using 60 Vbeta and 13 Jbeta primers. Produced via immunoSEQ multiplex PCR; TCRdb's table is partial and in-frame only. The sample carries nearly 200,000 clones, about 87% recorded once. Study observations and caveats: TRBV6-2, TRBV6-3 and some other V segments were unresolvable in 87-base-pair reads. Follow-up analysis later connected one missense variant in DCLRE1C with trimming of TCR beta V- and J-genes. Most likely, a cluster of highly shared sequence variants arose as a sequencing artifact.

Donors sampled were nominally healthy, though unrecorded immune exposures were likely. Regarding this clone: Its target is unknown.

CDR3 size: 15 residues. The germline CDR1 and CDR2 sequences are SGHNT and YYREEE (reference sequence). V trimming: 4 bases; J trimming: 4 bases; junction bases outside the gene matches: 3. The V call is TRBV5-4, the J call TRBJ2-1; TRBD2 aligns across 12 bases. This sequence originates from a man aged 30 to 39 in good health and CMV-seronegative. The sample comprised PBMCs. The CDR3 region is CASSPLAGGYNEQFF. The CDR3 coding sequence is TGTGCCAGCAGCCCTCTAGCGGGAGGGTACAATGAGCAGTTCTTC.